This TCR beta chain was documented in a study of shared clonotypes between healthy human individuals. The CDR3 is made up of 16 amino acids. Per germline, CDR1 SGHAT and CDR2 FQNNGV. V lost 8 bases and J lost 3; bases outside the gene matches: 14. Clones were read by immunoSEQ multiplex PCR, and TCRdb kept only the in-frame ones, dropping some. Of about 300,000 clones listed, approximately 79% are singletons. The chain recombines TRBV11-2 with TRBJ2-3; TRBD2 aligns across 7 bases. Sequencing used memory CD4+ T cells sorted from blood. Subset of the sample: CD45RA-negative fraction. This TCR was sampled from a man younger than 45 in good health. In DNA, the CDR3 is TGTGCCAGCCGGGGACTAACGAGGTCGCAGACAGATACGCAGTATTTT. Protein: CASRGLTRSQTDTQYF.